This T cell receptor beta chain was sequenced in a study of cytotoxic CD8 clonotypes in ibrutinib-treated CLL. Sequencing was performed with immunoSEQ multiplex PCR; in TCRdb, only in-frame clones are kept and a portion is missing. The profile covers 130,000 or so clones, with 77% appearing a single time and around a quarter taken by the ten largest. J lost 5 bases, V lost 5 bases, and 10 bases had no gene match. This CDR3 comprises 15 residues. Germline V CDR1 and CDR2: MNHEY, SMNVEV (reference sequence). Source: PBMCs, taken after 12 months of ibrutinib treatment. This chain links TRBV27 with TRBJ2-5, with 8 bases matching TRBD2. The receptor was isolated from a human donor with chronic lymphocytic leukemia. For the CDR3, the DNA is TGTGCCAGCAGTAGTAGCGGGGCCGTTCCGGAGACCCAGTACTTC. It specifies CASSSSGAVPETQYF.